This T cell receptor beta chain originates from a study of CD8+ T cells in alopecia areata. Turning to the study itself: Treated patients received oral tofacitinib, 5 to 10 mg twice daily. Study-wide results and limits: Scalp clonality and expanded CD8+ clones among the top 100 showed significant decreases with tofacitinib. Numerous clones, expanded in lesions, remained in scalp and blood during tofacitinib. Given one nonresponder, whether baseline CD8+ expansion relates to response remains uncertain.

RNA, once extracted, was reverse transcribed into cDNA for use as the sequencing template. Only in-frame clones appear in the TCRdb table, and some are missing; sequencing was by immunoSEQ multiplex PCR. This repertoire shows 200,000 or so clones, over 45% found once; its top ten account for 5.5%. Note on this clone: Its matching antigen is unknown.

Treatment specified: oral pan-JAK inhibitor, 5-10 mg twice daily. Germline CDR1 reads SGHRS; CDR2 reads YFSETQ. This CDR3 has 12 residues. V shed 0 bases and J shed 5 bases, with 4 bases lying between them. The source of this sequence is a human donor with alopecia areata. V gene TRBV5-1 combines with J gene TRBJ2-3; no reliable D call. The sample consisted of CD4+ T cells sorted from blood, taken at week 24, from a patient treated with tofacitinib. CDR3 nucleotide sequence: TGCGCCAGCAGCTTGGGGGGAGATACGCAGTATTTT. This sequence encodes CASSLGGDTQYF.